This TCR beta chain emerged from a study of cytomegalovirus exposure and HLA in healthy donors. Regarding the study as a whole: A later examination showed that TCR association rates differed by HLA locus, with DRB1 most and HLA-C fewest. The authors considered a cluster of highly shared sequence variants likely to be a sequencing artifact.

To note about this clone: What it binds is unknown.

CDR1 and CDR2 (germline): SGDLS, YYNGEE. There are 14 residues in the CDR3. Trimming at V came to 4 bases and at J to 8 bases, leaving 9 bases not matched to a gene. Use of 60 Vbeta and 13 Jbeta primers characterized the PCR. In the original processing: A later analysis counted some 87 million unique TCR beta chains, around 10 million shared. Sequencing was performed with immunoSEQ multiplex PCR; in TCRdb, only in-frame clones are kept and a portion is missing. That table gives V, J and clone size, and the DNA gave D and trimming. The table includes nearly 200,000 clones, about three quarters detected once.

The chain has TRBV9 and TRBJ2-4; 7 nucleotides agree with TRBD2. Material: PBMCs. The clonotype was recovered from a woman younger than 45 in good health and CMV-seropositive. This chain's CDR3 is CASSPQGGSYIQYF. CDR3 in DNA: TGTGCCAGCAGCCCGCAGGGAGGGTCGTACATTCAGTACTTC.